This TCR beta chain was recorded in a study of shared clonotypes between healthy human individuals. Study outcomes and limitations: Clonotypes that were shared across four donors made up around 5% of naive CD4 clonotypes.

Naive CD8 cells lacked CD45RO and underwent positive selection for CCR7, leaving out terminally differentiated effector memory CD45RA+ cells. Profiled with immunoSEQ multiplex PCR; TCRdb holds only in-frame clones, not every one. The sample comprises about 2 million clones, roughly 95% of which are singletons, and roughly 1% rests with the top ten. Regarding this clone: The antigen remains undetermined.

The sequencing input was naive CD8+ T cells sorted from blood. This receptor was taken from a man between 18 and 35 years old in good health.

For the CDR3, the DNA is TGCAGCGTTGGAGGGGGGCTAGCGGGGTCAGATACGCAGTATTTT. It translates to CSVGGGLAGSDTQYF. The chain recombines TRBV29-1 with TRBJ2-3, with 9 bases aligning to TRBD2. CDR1 is SQVTM and CDR2 is ANQGSEA in the germline V gene. This CDR3 spans 15 amino acids. V dropped 4 bases and J dropped 4; count of bases not matched to a gene: 9.